This T cell receptor (beta chain) is from a study of regulatory T cells in long-lasting Graves disease. Study-level points and caveats: Relative to newly diagnosed Graves' patients, persistent ones had lower TCR diversity. Authors noted too few samples as a limitation.

This clonotype showed up just a few times. The antigen is undetermined. The TCR beta library used iRepertoire HTBI primers with Arm-PCR amplification of CDR3. TCRdb processed the multiplex PCR reads anew with MiXCR; each CDR3 protein has one entry. The sample lists about 470,000 distinct CDR3 sequences, 20% to 25% occurring once. Germline loops: CDR1 LNHNV, CDR2 YYDKDF (reference sequence). CDR3 length: 15 residues. Trimming removed 1 base from V and 2 bases from J, with 12 bases in between. Time point meaning: persistent/refractory GD, antithyroid drugs over 5 years with positive TRAb. RNA from PBMCs was the source of the TCR library. One endocrinology department in Xi'an, China, was where patients came from.

The chain joins TRBV15 to TRBJ2-7; maybe TRBD2 (5 bases). The source was peripheral blood mononuclear cells (PBMCs), collected when the disease was refractory, from a patient treated with antithyroid drugs. This clonotype was sampled from a female donor with Graves disease. CDR3 loop: CATSRGTLQTYEQYF. CDR3 DNA sequence: TGTGCCACCAGCAGAGGGACTCTACAGACCTACGAGCAGTACTTC. The complete variable domain, with remaining parts taken from reference TRBV15 and TRBJ2-7, reads DAMVIQNPRYQVTQFGKPVTLSCSQTLNHNVMYWYQQKSSQAPKLLFHYYDKDFNNEADTPDNFQSRRPNTSFCFLDIRSPGLGDTAMYLCATSRGTLQTYEQYFGPGTRLTVT.